This T cell receptor beta chain was captured in a study of radiotherapy plus CTLA-4 blockade in lung cancer. At the level of the study: Disease control reached less than 40%, with objective responses in around 19%.

In the case of this clone: Its antigen is unidentified.

J lost 0 bases, V lost 2 bases, and 11 bases had no gene match. Germline assignment: CDR1 WNHNN and CDR2 SYGVQD (reference sequence). The CDR3 is 19 residues long. Sequencing used immunoSEQ multiplex PCR; TCRdb keeps in-frame clones, though not all of them. Here the sample spans 65,000 to 95,000 clones, more than 85% being singletons. Broader study findings: Per reports, early blood T cell clone dynamics, plus interferon-beta, forecast response most strongly. An expansion of tumor-derived TCR clones occurred in blood after radiotherapy plus ipilimumab.

The chain employs TRBV10-1 and TRBJ1-5, with 9 bases matching TRBD1. The sequence derives from a human donor with non-small cell lung cancer who had stable disease on radiotherapy plus ipilimumab. Sequenced here: peripheral blood, sampled from a patient treated with radiotherapy plus ipilimumab. As DNA, the CDR3 is TGCGCCAGCAGTGAGAGAGGGACAGGGCCTCAAAGTAGCAATCAGCCCCAGCATTTT. Protein sequence: CASSERGTGPQSSNQPQHF.